One and the same sample provided the 5 T cell receptor beta chains below, sequenced in a study of blood T cells in healthy people across ages. A second roughly 6 to 12 cycle PCR used barcoded and J-beta primers. TCRdb re-derived calls from the 5' RACE reads in MiXCR, one entry per CDR3 protein. The table shows nearly 1 million distinct CDR3 sequences, with just over 50% occurring only once. Sequencing was done on a sample of blood. The receptor set was obtained from an older woman in good health.

Details on this clonotype: Being one base from a much bigger clone, this may be a read error. The chain employs TRBV29-1 and TRBJ2-3; the match to TRBD1 covers 10 bases. Trimming at V came to 6 bases and at J to 6 bases, leaving 3 bases not matched to a gene. The CDR3 is 12 amino acids. From germline, CDR1 is SQVTM and CDR2 ANQGSEA. CDR3 nucleotides: TGCAGCGTGGGACAGGGGACGGATACGCAGTATTTT. Protein: CSVGQGTDTQYF.

The V gene is TRBV20-1, the J gene TRBJ2-1; no firm D call. The CDR3 totals 14 residues. V was pared by 5 bases and J by 9 bases, with 20 bases between. Germline V CDR1 and CDR2: DFQATT, SNEGSKA (reference sequence). The CDR3 nucleotides read TGCAGTGCTCCGGGCCTAGTTCCCACAATTGAGCAGTTCTTC. Translated: CSAPGLVPTIEQFF.

This clonotype was counted a few times. V gene TRBV20-1 combines with J gene TRBJ2-1; 10 nucleotides line up with TRBD2. This CDR3 region has 14 residues. Germline values: CDR1 DFQATT, CDR2 SNEGSKA (reference sequence). With V trimmed by 5 bases and J by 7 bases, 8 bases remained unmatched. CDR3 region: CSAGTSVLLNEQFF. In DNA, the CDR3 is TGCAGTGCTGGGACTAGCGTGCTTCTGAATGAGCAGTTCTTC.

The chain is built from TRBV7-2 and TRBJ2-3, with D tentatively TRBD1 (5 bases). The length of the CDR3 is 17 residues. Germline assignment: CDR1 SGHTA and CDR2 FQGNSA. V lost 1 base, J lost 5 bases, and 19 bases lay in between. This CDR3 is CASSLEVMAVQGDTQYF. For the CDR3, the DNA is TGTGCCAGCAGCTTAGAGGTGATGGCAGTTCAGGGAGATACGCAGTATTTT.

The CDR3 loop is CASSARNRGRTEAFF. The CDR3 nucleotides read TGTGCCAGCAGTGCGCGAAACAGGGGGCGAACTGAAGCTTTCTTT. The rearrangement joins TRBV6-5 to TRBJ1-1, with 9 bases matching TRBD1. The V gene end was trimmed by 5 bases and the J gene end by 5 bases; junction bases not matched to a gene: 9. Germline V lookup: CDR1 MNHEY, CDR2 SVGAGI. The CDR3 consists of 15 residues.